The 2 T cell receptor beta chains below were found in one sample sequenced in a study of monozygotic twins with inflammatory bowel disease (dated by TCRdb to the late 2010s). Libraries were made using 5' RACE. The instrument given in TCRdb is Illumina HiSeq 2500. Reads reprocessed by TCRdb are summarized as one entry per CDR3 protein sequence, and DNA is absent. The sample's table covers approximately 85,000 distinct CDR3 sequences. Less than 8% of the sample is in the top ten clones. Sequenced material: blood. All receptors derive from a human donor with ulcerative colitis or Crohn's disease, or a healthy co-twin of an affected twin (not recorded which).

The chain has TRBV20-1 and TRBJ2-3; TCRdb proposes TRBD1, but this gene call is untestable without DNA. Germline V gene sequence: CDR1 DFQATT, CDR2 SNEGSKA (reference sequence). The CDR3 sequence is 13 residues long. The CDR3 sequence is CSAKFSQGDTQYF.

CDR3 residues: CASMDRSSGNTIYF. V is TRBV27 and J is TRBJ1-3; the D gene TCRdb calls, TRBD1, cannot be checked with no DNA. Per germline, CDR1 MNHEY and CDR2 SMNVEV (reference sequence). This CDR3 contains 14 residues.